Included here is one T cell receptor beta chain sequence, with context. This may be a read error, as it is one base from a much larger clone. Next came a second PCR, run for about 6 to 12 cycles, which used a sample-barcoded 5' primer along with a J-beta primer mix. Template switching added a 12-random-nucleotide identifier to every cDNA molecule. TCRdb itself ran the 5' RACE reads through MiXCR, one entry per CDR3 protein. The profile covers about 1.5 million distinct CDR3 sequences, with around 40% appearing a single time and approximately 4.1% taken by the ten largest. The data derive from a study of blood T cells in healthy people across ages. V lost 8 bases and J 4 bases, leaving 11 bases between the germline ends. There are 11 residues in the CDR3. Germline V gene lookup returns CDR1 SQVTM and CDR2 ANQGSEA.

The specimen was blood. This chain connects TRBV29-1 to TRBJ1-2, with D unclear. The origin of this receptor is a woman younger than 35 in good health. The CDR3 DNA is TGCAGCAGTGGACGGAGCTATGGCTACACCTTC. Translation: CSSGRSYGYTF.